These T cell receptor beta chains were read from a single sample in a study of blood T cell repertoires in COVID-19. The repertoire was sequenced with immunoSEQ multiplex PCR; TCRdb's copy has only in-frame clones and lacks some. The repertoire includes approximately 210,000 clones, 80% to 90% of them detected once, and 2.2% sits in the top ten. The sequenced sample consisted of peripheral blood. The source is a young man who had recovered from COVID-19. Both conserved end residues are part of each CDR3. Each record gives: V gene, D gene, clone size, J gene, CDR3 protein, CDR3 DNA. D genes are given only for firm matches. Size values are once, few and many counts, or a class for expanded clones, and some rows have none.

V: TRBV4-3
D: .
size: few
J: TRBJ2-2
CDR3: CASSQETAPALTGELFF
DNA: TGCGCCAGCAGCCAAGAAACAGCTCCTGCCCTCACCGGGGAGCTGTTTTTT

V: TRBV6-5
D: TRBD1
size: .
J: TRBJ1-4
CDR3: CASTWTGFEKLFF
DNA: TGTGCCAGCACCTGGACAGGGTTTGAAAAACTGTTTTTT

V: TRBV5-1
D: TRBD2
size: .
J: TRBJ2-1
CDR3: CASSVLAGGTYNEQFF
DNA: TGCGCCAGCAGCGTCTTAGCGGGGGGTACCTACAATGAGCAGTTCTTC

V: TRBV2
D: TRBD1
size: .
J: TRBJ1-1
CDR3: CATQIGQGVGAFF
DNA: TGTGCCACCCAAATCGGACAGGGGGTTGGAGCTTTCTTT

V: TRBV3-1/TRBV3-2
D: .
size: .
J: TRBJ2-2
CDR3: CASSQPPGLGELFF
DNA: TGTGCCAGCAGCCAACCCCCCGGTTTGGGGGAGCTGTTTTTT

V: TRBV13
D: TRBD2
size: .
J: TRBJ2-3
CDR3: CASSLQTSGGNIDTQYF
DNA: TGTGCCAGCAGCTTGCAGACTAGCGGGGGGAATATAGATACGCAGTATTTT

V: TRBV27
D: TRBD1
size: once
J: TRBJ2-2
CDR3: CASSSSRGTGELFF
DNA: TGTGCCAGCAGTTCAAGCAGGGGGACCGGGGAGCTGTTTTTT

V: TRBV4-2
D: .
size: once
J: TRBJ1-5
CDR3: CASSQGTVSNQPQHF
DNA: TGTGCCAGCAGCCAAGGGACAGTTAGCAATCAGCCCCAGCATTTT

V: TRBV5-1
D: TRBD1
size: .
J: TRBJ2-2
CDR3: CASSLEGTGYTGELFF
DNA: TGCGCCAGCAGCTTGGAAGGGACAGGTTACACCGGGGAGCTGTTTTTT

V: TRBV10-3
D: .
size: .
J: TRBJ2-7
CDR3: CALMNPGLGTYEQYF
DNA: TGTGCCCTTATGAACCCGGGGTTAGGGACCTACGAGCAGTACTTC

V: TRBV5-1
D: .
size: once
J: TRBJ1-1
CDR3: CASSWAGTEAFF
DNA: TGCGCCAGCAGCTGGGCCGGCACTGAAGCTTTCTTT

V: TRBV5-4
D: TRBD1
size: .
J: TRBJ1-2
CDR3: CASSVDRDKGGYTF
DNA: TGTGCCAGCAGCGTTGACAGGGATAAGGGTGGCTACACCTTC

V: TRBV29-1
D: .
size: .
J: TRBJ2-7
CDR3: CSAKVLQRGQYF
DNA: TGCAGCGCAAAGGTCCTCCAGCGAGGGCAGTACTTC

V: TRBV4-2
D: TRBD2
size: .
J: TRBJ2-5
CDR3: CASSHRRGSGGAIGETQYF
DNA: TGTGCCAGCAGCCACAGACGGGGTAGCGGGGGGGCGATTGGAGAGACCCAGTACTTC

V: TRBV7-2
D: TRBD1
size: .
J: TRBJ2-7
CDR3: CASSLGDSAYEQYF
DNA: TGTGCCAGCAGCTTAGGGGACAGCGCCTACGAGCAGTACTTC

V: TRBV3-1/TRBV3-2
D: .
size: .
J: TRBJ2-7
CDR3: CASSQSQVVYHEQYF
DNA: TGTGCCAGCAGTCAAAGCCAGGTAGTTTACCACGAGCAGTACTTC

V: TRBV16
D: .
size: .
J: TRBJ1-1
CDR3: CASSPIRGEAFF
DNA: TGTGCCAGCAGCCCGATCAGGGGAGAAGCTTTCTTT

V: TRBV11-3
D: TRBD2
size: .
J: TRBJ2-3
CDR3: CASSFGGTSGGWDTQYF
DNA: TGTGCCAGCAGCTTCGGCGGGACTAGCGGGGGGTGGGATACGCAGTATTTT

V: TRBV6-1
D: .
size: .
J: TRBJ1-2
CDR3: CASSELRGRGGYTF
DNA: TGTGCCAGCAGTGAATTGAGAGGGAGAGGCGGCTACACCTTC

V: TRBV24-1
D: TRBD1
size: once
J: TRBJ1-1
CDR3: CATSDHTPGTGFGTEAFF
DNA: TGTGCCACCAGTGATCACACTCCCGGGACAGGGTTTGGGACTGAAGCTTTCTTT